The 28 T cell receptor beta chains below all came from one sample that was sequenced in a study of blood T cell repertoires in COVID-19 (dated by TCRdb to the early 2020s). Library method: the immunoSEQ multiplex PCR assay. TCRdb provides this immuneACCESS table in a form limited to in-frame rearrangements. Some clones are lacking; in checked studies, under half of them reflect an unresolved V gene, and why the rest are absent is not known. For this sample the table gives more than 90,000 clones, of which 85% to 90% were detected only once. The ten largest account for roughly 8% of the sample. Sequencing was performed on peripheral blood. Source of these receptors: a man between 65 and 85 years old who had recovered from COVID-19.

The chain uses TRBV9 and TRBJ2-2, with D tentatively TRBD1 (5 bases). Deletions cut 5 bases from V and 1 base from J, with 15 bases between. CDR1 is SGDLS, CDR2 YYNGEE, per germline. The CDR3 runs to 16 residues. CDR3 sequence (DNA): TGTGCCAGCAGTTACCGCCGAGGACAGAACACCGGGGAGCTGTTTTTT. This sequence encodes CASSYRRGQNTGELFF.

This clone was seen once. The chain is built from TRBV2 and TRBJ1-1; D unclear. CDR1 is SNHLY, CDR2 FYNNEI, per germline. The CDR3 runs 13 residues. V was shortened by 9 bases and J by 5 bases, with 16 bases between the two germline ends. This CDR3 reads CASGQEVRTEAFF. The CDR3 coding sequence is TGTGCCAGTGGGCAGGAGGTCAGGACTGAAGCTTTCTTT.

The V gene is TRBV5-1, the J gene TRBJ2-5, with TRBD2 matching over 14 bases. V lost 0 bases to trimming and J lost 4 bases; unmatched junction nucleotides: 5. Germline CDR1 and CDR2: SGHRS and YFSETQ. The CDR3 loop spans 17 amino acids. CDR3 in DNA: TGCGCCAGCAGCTTGGGACTAGCGGGAGGGCCGGGAGAGACCCAGTACTTC. Its protein is CASSLGLAGGPGETQYF. Combining the CDR3 with reference TRBV5-1 and TRBJ2-5 gives the whole variable domain KAGVTQTPRYLIKTRGQQVTLSCSPISGHRSVSWYQQTPGQGLQFLFEYFSETQRNKGNFPGRFSGRQFSNSRSEMNVSTLELGDSALYLCASSLGLAGGPGETQYFGPGTRLLVL.

Only a few counts were recorded for this clone. V and J are TRBV12-3 or TRBV12-4 and TRBJ2-5; tentatively, D is TRBD2 (5 bases). The CDR3 covers 13 residues. Trimming removed 4 bases from V and 5 bases from J, with 11 bases in between. CDR3 bases: TGTGCCAGCAGTTCCGGACGCGGGGAGACCCAGTACTTC. Translated: CASSSGRGETQYF.

Only a few counts were recorded for this clone. The chain links TRBV6-2 or TRBV6-3 to TRBJ1-5, with a possible D match to TRBD1 (6 bases). This CDR3 has 14 residues. Trimming cost V 5 bases and J 7 bases, with 15 bases left between them. Germline V gene sequence: CDR1 MNHEY, CDR2 SVGEGT. The CDR3 DNA follows: TGTGCCAGCAGTCCAACAGGGACGGTCCAGCCCCAGCATTTT. It specifies CASSPTGTVQPQHF.

The CDR3, as DNA: TGTGCCAGCAGCGTAGATGTGGGGGACACCCAAGAGACCCAGTACTTC. The encoded protein is CASSVDVGDTQETQYF. V gene TRBV9 combines with J gene TRBJ2-5; tentatively, D is TRBD1 (6 bases). The CDR3 runs 16 residues. Trimming took off 0 bases at V and 1 base at J, with 13 bases between the two ends. Germline V gene sequence: CDR1 SGDLS, CDR2 YYNGEE.

The chain is built from TRBV5-4 and TRBJ2-5; a weak D match, TRBD1 (8 bases). The CDR3 has 15 residues. V was trimmed by 0 bases and J by 7 bases, leaving 16 bases between them. CDR1 is SGHNT, CDR2 YYREEE, per germline (reference sequence). Here the CDR3 reads CASSLGQGSGGTQYF. DNA for the CDR3: TGTGCCAGCAGCTTGGGACAGGGGTCGGGAGGGACCCAGTACTTC.

The chain combines TRBV7-2 with TRBJ2-3; TRBD1 agrees at 7 bases. The J segment lost 1 base and the V segment lost 5 bases, leaving 6 bases of the junction unmatched. CDR1 is SGHTA and CDR2 is FQGNSA in the germline V gene. This CDR3 comprises 15 residues. The CDR3 DNA sequence: TGTGCCAGCAGCGGCCGGGACAGTCGCACAGATACGCAGTATTTT. It translates to CASSGRDSRTDTQYF.

The chain combines TRBV28 with TRBJ1-3; 7 bases are shared with TRBD1. Losses at the gene ends were 6 bases for V and 4 bases for J; bases not matched to a gene: 3. CDR1 and CDR2 (germline): MDHEN, SYDVKM. The CDR3 has 13 amino acids. In nucleotides, the CDR3 is TGTGCCAGCAGAAGGGGGCCGGGAAACACCATATATTTT. Translating gives CASRRGPGNTIYF.

This sequence joins TRBV4-2 and TRBJ1-4; TRBD1 agrees at 7 bases. The CDR3 extends over 16 amino acids. V dropped 1 base and J dropped 4; count of bases not matched to a gene: 6. Germline-derived CDR1 and CDR2 are LGHNA and YNFKEQ. CDR3 DNA sequence: TGTGCCAGCAGCCAAGGACGCGACAGGGATAATGAAAAACTGTTTTTT. It specifies CASSQGRDRDNEKLFF.

CDR3 amino acids: CASSPFQISYEQYF. The CDR3 region has the DNA TGTGCCAGCAGTCCGTTCCAGATATCCTACGAGCAGTACTTC. The chain joins TRBV28 to TRBJ2-7; D remains ambiguous. V lost 5 bases to trimming and J lost 1 base, with 12 bases between them. This CDR3 is 14 amino acids long. Germline V gene sequence: CDR1 MDHEN, CDR2 SYDVKM.

The genes are TRBV7-2 and TRBJ1-6, with TRBD1 matching over 7 bases. The CDR3 loop spans 16 amino acids. Germline V gene sequence: CDR1 SGHTA, CDR2 FQGNSA. The V gene end was trimmed by 1 base and the J gene end by 3 bases; junction bases not matched to a gene: 3. The DNA of the CDR3 is TGTGCCAGCAGCTTAGAGGCAGGGGGCTATAATTCACCCCTCCACTTT. This sequence encodes CASSLEAGGYNSPLHF.

This sequence joins TRBV16 and TRBJ1-1; the match to TRBD1 covers 8 bases. The V gene end was trimmed by 4 bases and the J gene end by 3 bases; junction bases not matched to a gene: 10. CDR1 is KGHSY, CDR2 FQNENV, per germline. The CDR3 covers 16 residues. The DNA for the CDR3 is TGTGCCAGCAGCCGTAGGGTACAGGGGGAGGACACTGAAGCTTTCTTT. This codes for CASSRRVQGEDTEAFF.

The chain links TRBV19 to TRBJ2-1; the D gene is possibly TRBD1 (5 bases). From germline, CDR1 is LNHDA and CDR2 SQIVND (reference sequence). CDR3 length equals 18 residues. The V and J ends lost 0 bases and 3 bases respectively, with 18 bases between them. CDR3 sequence reads: CASSIDGPGRVGYNEQFF. The DNA of the CDR3 is TGTGCCAGTAGTATAGATGGCCCGGGCAGGGTAGGCTACAATGAGCAGTTCTTC.

The rearrangement joins TRBV28 to TRBJ2-1; D is unclear. The CDR3 has 12 amino acids. V lost 7 bases and J lost 5, with 9 bases in between. Germline CDR1 reads MDHEN; CDR2 reads SYDVKM. The CDR3: CASTPSHNEQFF. For the CDR3, the DNA is TGTGCCAGCACCCCGTCCCACAATGAGCAGTTCTTC.

This clone was seen only a few times. The V gene is TRBV27, the J gene TRBJ2-5; 7 bases fit TRBD1. The J segment lost 1 base and the V segment lost 5 bases, leaving 10 bases of the junction unmatched. The CDR3 is 16 residues long. Germline V gene data show CDR1 as MNHEY and CDR2 as SMNVEV (reference sequence). CDR3 protein: CASSPNPGTVQETQYF. The CDR3 region has the DNA TGTGCCAGCAGTCCCAACCCAGGGACAGTCCAAGAGACCCAGTACTTC.

This sequence joins TRBV5-4 and TRBJ2-5; a possible D gene is TRBD1 (6 bases). The CDR3 consists of 14 residues. V lost 4 bases and J lost 6, with 16 bases in between. Germline V gene sequence: CDR1 SGHNT, CDR2 YYREEE (reference sequence). The CDR3, as DNA: TGTGCCAGCAGCCCGATGGGGACATGGAAGACCCAGTACTTC. It yields the protein CASSPMGTWKTQYF.

This clone appeared a single time. This sequence joins TRBV5-6 and TRBJ1-4; perhaps TRBD1 as D (6 bases). Trimming took 2 bases from V and 8 from J, leaving 19 bases between them. The CDR3 length is 16 residues. The germline CDR1 and CDR2 sequences are SGHDT and YYEEEE. The CDR3 sequence is CASSFYGGLVKEKLFF. CDR3 bases: TGTGCCAGCAGCTTTTACGGGGGGCTGGTTAAGGAAAAACTGTTTTTT. Together with reference TRBV5-6 and TRBJ1-4, the CDR3 gives the full variable domain: DAGVTQSPTHLIKTRGQQVTLRCSPKSGHDTVSWYQQALGQGPQFIFQYYEEEERQRGNFPDRFSGHQFPNYSSELNVNALLLGDSALYLCASSFYGGLVKEKLFFGSGTQLSVL.

The chain joins TRBV5-1 to TRBJ1-4; 8 positions agree with TRBD1. Germline CDR1 SGHRS, CDR2 YFSETQ. The V and J ends lost 2 bases and 7 bases, in that order; junction bases with no gene match: 7. The length of the CDR3 is 15 residues. CDR3 coding DNA: TGCGCCAGCAGCTTACTCCAGGGGGCAGGTGAAAAACTGTTTTTT. Protein: CASSLLQGAGEKLFF.

This clone is a singleton in its sample. The V and J genes are TRBV13 and TRBJ2-7; 11 bases line up with TRBD2. Per the germline V gene, CDR1 is PRHDT and CDR2 is FYEKMQ (reference sequence). The V and J ends lost 4 bases and 7 bases, in that order; junction bases with no gene match: 12. The CDR3 runs to 16 residues. Here the CDR3 DNA reads TGTGCCAGCAGCTCGTTAGCGGGGGGGCCCTCTCGAGAGCAGTACTTC. Protein product: CASSSLAGGPSREQYF.

The rearrangement uses TRBV15 and TRBJ2-5; the D gene is possibly TRBD2 (7 bases). Trimming took off 3 bases at V and 4 bases at J, with 18 bases between the two ends. The CDR3 totals 16 residues. Germline V gene lookup returns CDR1 LNHNV and CDR2 YYDKDF (reference sequence). The CDR3 region is CATSSLGRGQRETQYF. The CDR3 DNA is TGTGCCACCAGCAGTCTGGGGCGGGGGCAGCGAGAGACCCAGTACTTC.

The chain links TRBV14 to TRBJ2-2, with 7 bases that match TRBD2. This CDR3 has 16 residues. V trimming: 0 bases; J trimming: 7 bases; junction bases outside the gene matches: 8. Germline lookup yields CDR1 SGHDN and CDR2 FVKESK. The CDR3 here is CASSQDWTRGGGELFF. For the CDR3, the DNA is TGTGCCAGCAGCCAAGACTGGACTAGAGGAGGCGGGGAGCTGTTTTTT. Complete variable domain (other parts from reference TRBV14 and TRBJ2-2): EAGVTQFPSHSVIEKGQTVTLRCDPISGHDNLYWYRRVMGKEIKFLLHFVKESKQDESGMPNNRFLAERTGGTYSTLKVQPAELEDSGVYFCASSQDWTRGGGELFFGEGSRLTVL.

For the CDR3, the DNA is TGTGCCAGCAGCCCGACAGTGAACACCGGGGAGCTGTTTTTT. Amino acids: CASSPTVNTGELFF. The gene calls are TRBV11-2 and TRBJ2-2; a weak D match, TRBD1 (5 bases). The CDR3 has 14 amino acids. V dropped 5 bases and J dropped 1 base, with 8 bases sitting between them. Germline V gene lookup returns CDR1 SGHAT and CDR2 FQNNGV.

The sample holds a few counts of this clone. The V call is TRBV3-1 (or the pseudogene TRBV3-2), the J call TRBJ2-5, with D possibly being TRBD2 (6 bases). V was shortened by 0 bases and J by 1 base, with 24 bases between the two germline ends. The CDR3 sequence is 20 residues long. Germline lookup yields CDR1 LGHDT and CDR2 YNNKEL (reference sequence). The CDR3 here is CASSQERWIMGGVIQETQYF. CDR3 sequence (DNA): TGTGCCAGCAGCCAAGAAAGGTGGATAATGGGCGGGGTAATCCAAGAGACCCAGTACTTC.

The chain employs TRBV27 and TRBJ2-6, with D possibly matching TRBD1 (6 bases). Per germline, CDR1 MNHEY and CDR2 SMNVEV (reference sequence). Trimming pared 2 bases from V and 0 bases from J, leaving 17 bases between. CDR3 size: 19 residues. The CDR3 reads CASSLRWGRGASGANVLTF. The CDR3 nucleotides are TGTGCCAGCAGTTTAAGGTGGGGCAGGGGTGCCTCTGGGGCCAACGTCCTGACTTTC.

This chain connects TRBV7-2 to TRBJ2-7; unclear D gene. The germline V gene encodes CDR1 SGHTA and CDR2 FQGNSA. The CDR3 consists of 15 residues. Between the trimmed V and J ends, which lost 3 bases and 3 bases, there was a span of 15 bases. CDR3 coding DNA: TGTGCCAGCAGCTTTGGTCTCCGCACGGTCTACGAGCAGTACTTC. Its protein is CASSFGLRTVYEQYF.

This rearrangement joins TRBV2 to TRBJ2-5; perhaps TRBD2 as D (6 bases). Germline V CDR1 and CDR2: SNHLY, FYNNEI. V lost 4 bases to trimming and J lost 5 bases, with 14 bases between them. The CDR3 totals 14 residues. CDR3 in DNA: TGTGCCAGCAGTGTCTGGGGGGTGGACGAGACCCAGTACTTC. It specifies CASSVWGVDETQYF. Variable domain in full (rest from reference TRBV2 and TRBJ2-5): EPEVTQTPSHQVTQMGQEVILRCVPISNHLYFYWYRQILGQKVEFLVSFYNNEISEKSEIFDDQFSVERPDGSNFTLKIRSTKLEDSAMYFCASSVWGVDETQYFGPGTRLLVL.

The J gene is TRBJ2-7, the V gene TRBV5-4, with TRBD2 matching 8 bases. CDR1 is SGHNT, CDR2 YYREEE, per germline (reference sequence). V gave up 4 bases and J gave up 0 bases; unmatched junction bases: 6. The CDR3 consists of 15 residues. In DNA, the CDR3 is TGTGCCAGCAGCGGTAGCGGGGATAGCTCCTACGAGCAGTACTTC. Its protein is CASSGSGDSSYEQYF.